This TCR beta chain was profiled in a study of T cells in Graves' hyperthyroidism and ophthalmopathy. Background on the study: Peripheral blood was collected at initial diagnosis, before any treatment.

Fresh peripheral blood, 10 ml, yielded the PBMCs. The V end was cut by 7 bases, the J end by 2 bases, with 17 bases between. This CDR3 region has 15 residues. Germline lookup yields CDR1 MNHEY and CDR2 SMNVEV (reference sequence). Study-wide points: Blood also held most thyroid clonotypes expanded beyond 0.001.

Regions amplified from RNA transcripts were the TCR beta CDR3 regions. The HTBI primer set served for first-round RT-PCR of the TCR CDR3. TCRdb passed the multiplex PCR reads through MiXCR, listing each CDR3 protein once. The sample comprises a few hundred thousand distinct CDR3 sequences, about a sixth of which are singletons, and around 7.5% rests with the top ten. This clonotype was detected many times. The antigen remains undetermined. The material sequenced was blood. V gene TRBV27 combines with J gene TRBJ1-1; possibly TRBD1 for D (5 bases). The clonotype originates from a woman under 40 with Graves' hyperthyroidism. The CDR3: CASKVRAGGNTEAFF. CDR3 in DNA: TGTGCCAGCAAAGTAAGGGCGGGGGGAAACACTGAAGCTTTCTTT.